The sequence of this T cell receptor (beta chain) was determined in a study of shared clonotypes between healthy human individuals. Study-level information: Donors, aged 18 to 49, were two women and three men. General study points: In general, naive subsets displayed greater estimated richness than memory subsets did. Against clonotypes common to all four donors, non-shared ones had lower generation probabilities.

The CDR3 spans 16 residues. V shed 6 bases, J shed 5 bases, and the junction held 8 bases outside the gene matches. The germline V gene encodes CDR1 MRHNA and CDR2 SNTAGT. Profiling relied on immunoSEQ multiplex PCR, and the TCRdb table lists in-frame clones only, not all of them. The sample lists approximately 840,000 clones; about 97% were seen once. The naive CD8 subset, CD45RO-negative cells positively selected for CCR7, excluded terminally differentiated effector memory CD45RA+ cells. For this clone: The antigen is unknown.

J is TRBJ2-5 and V is TRBV6-4, with 14 bases aligning to TRBD2. The source of this sequence is a man aged 30 to 39 in good health. Sequenced input: naive CD8+ T cells sorted from blood. In DNA, the CDR3 is TGTGCCAGCAGAAACAGACTAGCGGGAGGGCTTGAGACCCAGTACTTC. Translated, it gives CASRNRLAGGLETQYF.